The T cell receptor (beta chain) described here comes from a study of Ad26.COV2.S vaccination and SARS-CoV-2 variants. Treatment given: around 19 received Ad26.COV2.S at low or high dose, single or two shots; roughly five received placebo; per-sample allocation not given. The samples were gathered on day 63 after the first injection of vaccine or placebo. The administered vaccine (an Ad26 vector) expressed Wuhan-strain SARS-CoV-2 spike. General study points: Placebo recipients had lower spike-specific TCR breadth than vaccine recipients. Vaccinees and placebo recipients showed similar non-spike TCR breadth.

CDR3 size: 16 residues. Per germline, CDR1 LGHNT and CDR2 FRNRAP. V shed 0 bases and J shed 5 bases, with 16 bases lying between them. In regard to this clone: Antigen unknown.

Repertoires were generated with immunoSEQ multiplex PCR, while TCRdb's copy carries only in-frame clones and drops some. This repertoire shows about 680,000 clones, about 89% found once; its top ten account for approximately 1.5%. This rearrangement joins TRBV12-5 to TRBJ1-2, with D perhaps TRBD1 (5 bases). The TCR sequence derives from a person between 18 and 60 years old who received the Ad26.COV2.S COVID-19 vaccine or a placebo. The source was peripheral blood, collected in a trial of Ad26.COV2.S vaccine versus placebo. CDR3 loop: CASGLVPRDGLYGYTF. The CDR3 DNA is TGTGCTAGTGGTTTGGTACCACGGGACGGCTTGTATGGCTACACCTTC.